These 6 T cell receptor beta chains share one sample of origin, sequenced in a study of post-analysis software for immune sequencing data. Study-wide points: In patients, TRBV5-6, TRBV5-1 and TRBV20-1 belonged to about five TRBV segments found more frequently than in controls.

Included in the TCR beta cDNA libraries were unique molecular identifiers. MiXCR, applied by TCRdb to the PCR reads, yields one record per CDR3 protein. The repertoire includes hundreds of thousands of distinct CDR3 sequences, roughly 27% of them detected once, and roughly 0.53% sits in the top ten. The antigens of these receptors remain unknown. The sequenced sample was blood. The origin of the receptors is a girl between 10 and 17 years old with multiple sclerosis.

The rearrangement joins TRBV27 to TRBJ1-1; D call uncertain. This CDR3 contains 13 residues. V was pared by 1 base and J by 4 bases, with 7 bases between. The germline CDR1 and CDR2 sequences are MNHEY and SMNVEV (reference sequence). In DNA, the CDR3 is TGTGCCAGCAGTTTATACGGTAGCACTGAAGCTTTCTTT. Encoded protein: CASSLYGSTEAFF.

This clonotype was found a few times. The chain carries TRBV4-1 and TRBJ1-1, with 9 bases aligning to TRBD1. The CDR3 covers 15 residues. The junction had 4 bases not matched to a gene; V was cut back by 3 bases and J by 2 bases. Germline CDR1 reads MGHRA; CDR2 reads YSYEKL. CDR3 protein: CASSQPGQGNTEAFF. As DNA, the CDR3 is TGCGCCAGCAGCCAGCCGGGACAGGGAAACACTGAAGCTTTCTTT.

This clonotype has a handful of counts. The chain couples TRBV19 to TRBJ2-3; TRBD2 agrees at 9 bases. CDR1 is LNHDA, CDR2 SQIVND, per germline (reference sequence). There are 15 residues in the CDR3. V lost 3 bases to trimming and J lost 5 bases; unmatched junction nucleotides: 6. CDR3 nucleotides: TGTGCCAGTAGTATTCCTAGCGGGATGGGAGATACGCAGTATTTT. This encodes CASSIPSGMGDTQYF. The full variable domain, rest sourced from reference TRBV19 and TRBJ2-3, is DGGITQSPKYLFRKEGQNVTLSCEQNLNHDAMYWYRQDPGQGLRLIYYSQIVNDFQKGDIAEGYSVSREKKESFPLTVTSAQKNPTAFYLCASSIPSGMGDTQYFGPGTRLTVL.

This clonotype was seen a single time. The J gene is TRBJ2-1, the V gene TRBV7-9; 9 bases are a match to TRBD2. The V gene end was trimmed by 0 bases and the J gene end by 7 bases; junction bases not matched to a gene: 10. CDR3 length equals 17 residues. Germline lookup yields CDR1 SEHNR and CDR2 FQNEAQ (reference sequence). The CDR3 nucleotides read TGTGCCAGCAGCTTAGCGTTGCCAGCGGGAGGCGGGAATGAGCAGTTCTTC. Its translation: CASSLALPAGGGNEQFF.

This clonotype showed up just a few times. The CDR3, as DNA: TGTGCCAGCAGTATGGGGCCCGTCAATGAGCAGTTCTTC. This encodes CASSMGPVNEQFF. V usage is TRBV7-2 and J usage is TRBJ2-1; tentative D call: TRBD1 (5 bases). This CDR3 spans 13 amino acids. V lost 6 bases to trimming and J lost 6 bases, with 12 bases between them. CDR1 and CDR2 (germline): SGHTA, FQGNSA. The whole variable domain, filled in from reference TRBV7-2 and TRBJ2-1, reads GAGVSQSPSNKVTEKGKDVELRCDPISGHTALYWYRQSLGQGLEFLIYFQGNSAPDKSGLPSDRFSAERTGGSVSTLTIQRTQQEDSAVYLCASSMGPVNEQFFGPGTRLTVL.

This clonotype was found a few times. J is TRBJ1-1 and V is TRBV11-2; weak D call: TRBD1 (5 bases). This CDR3 spans 15 amino acids. Germline values: CDR1 SGHAT, CDR2 FQNNGV. Trimming cost V 5 bases and J 1 base, with 14 bases left between them. This chain's CDR3 is CASSRRGTENTEAFF. CDR3 DNA sequence: TGTGCCAGCAGCCGACGGGGGACCGAGAACACTGAAGCTTTCTTT. The full variable domain, rest sourced from reference TRBV11-2 and TRBJ1-1, is EAGVAQSPRYKIIEKRQSVAFWCNPISGHATLYWYQQILGQGPKLLIQFQNNGVVDDSQLPKDRFSAERLKGVDSTLKIQPAKLEDSAVYLCASSRRGTENTEAFFGQGTRLTVV.